The clone carrying this T cell receptor beta chain occurred a few times. Antigen unknown. This entry comes from a study of CD8 T cells in ankylosing spondylitis. Findings of the study overall: Seemingly characteristic of ankylosing spondylitis blood was a TCR beta motif consisting of about 8 highly homologous variants. Clones linked to disease, bearing a CD8+ phenotype, were relatively rare in peripheral blood.

TCRdb passed the 5' RACE reads through MiXCR, listing each CDR3 protein once. The sample lists roughly 350,000 distinct CDR3 sequences, roughly 8% seen once, with roughly 15% in the top ten. V was pared by 6 bases and J by 0 bases, with 8 bases between. The CDR3 is 14 residues long. This TCR was sampled from a male donor with ankylosing spondylitis. The V and J genes are TRBV12-3 or TRBV12-4 and TRBJ2-2; D unresolved. Sequencing used blood, either unsorted or a sorted T cell fraction (not recorded which). The CDR3: CASRMTSNTGELFF. DNA of the CDR3: TGTGCCAGCAGGATGACGTCGAACACCGGGGAGCTGTTTTTT.